These T cell receptor beta chains were read from a single sample in a study of shared clonotypes between healthy human individuals. Clones were read by immunoSEQ multiplex PCR, and TCRdb kept only the in-frame ones, dropping some. Here the sample spans 2 million to 2.5 million clones, 93% being singletons. The sequenced material came from naive CD4+ T cells from PBMCs. These receptors were taken from a man aged 18-30 years in good health. Some clones in this sample may be carry-over from other donors' samples. The CDR3 runs from the conserved cysteine through the conserved F or W. The order of the fields is clone size, J gene, V gene, D gene, CDR3 protein, CDR3 DNA. D genes are given only for firm matches. Rows give clone size only sometimes, using once, few, many, or a class for an expanded clone.

NA TRBJ1-2 TRBV20-1 NA CSAPEDGYTF TGCAGTGCTCCGGAGGATGGCTACACCTTC
NA TRBJ2-3 TRBV7-2 TRBD2 CASSPALAGDTQYF TGTGCCAGCAGCCCAGCACTAGCGGGAGATACGCAGTATTTT
NA TRBJ1-6 TRBV5-1 NA CASSFMDLDSPLHF TGCGCCAGCAGCTTCATGGACTTGGATTCACCCCTCCACTTT
NA TRBJ2-1 TRBV27 NA CASSWTGSSYNEQFF TGTGCCAGCAGTTGGACGGGTAGCTCCTACAATGAGCAGTTCTTC
NA TRBJ2-5 TRBV29-1 TRBD2 CSAFGLAGEETQYF TGCAGCGCTTTCGGACTAGCGGGAGAAGAGACCCAGTACTTC
NA TRBJ2-7 TRBV15 TRBD2 CATSRGIEAGGSEQYF TGTGCCACCAGCAGGGGTATCGAAGCGGGAGGAAGCGAGCAGTACTTC
NA TRBJ2-7 TRBV10-3 TRBD1 CAISERDRAYEQYF TGTGCCATCAGTGAGAGGGACAGGGCCTACGAGCAGTACTTC
NA TRBJ1-2 TRBV4-2 NA CASSQDSGRANGYTF TGTGCCAGCAGCCAAGATTCGGGCAGGGCGAATGGCTACACCTTC
NA TRBJ1-1 TRBV6-6 NA CASSLTGTGDTEAFF TGTGCCAGCAGTTTAACCGGGACGGGAGACACTGAAGCTTTCTTT
NA TRBJ1-3 TRBV7-9 TRBD1 CASTKAGTGVYTIYF TGTGCCAGCACCAAAGCCGGGACAGGGGTATACACCATATATTTT
once TRBJ2-5 TRBV4-1 TRBD2 CASSQGAGGQETQYF TGCGCCAGCAGCCAAGGGGCGGGGGGCCAAGAGACCCAGTACTTC
NA TRBJ2-5 TRBV7-2 NA CASSFSGAGQETQYF TGTGCCAGCAGCTTCTCCGGGGCAGGCCAAGAGACCCAGTACTTC
NA TRBJ1-2 TRBV5-6 NA CASSWRVGFNYGYTF TGTGCCAGCAGCTGGCGGGTAGGGTTCAACTATGGCTACACCTTC
NA TRBJ2-3 TRBV5-1 TRBD1 CASSPGQGEFTDTQYF TGCGCCAGCAGCCCCGGACAGGGGGAGTTCACAGATACGCAGTATTTT
once TRBJ2-7 TRBV10-3 NA CAISERGEGYEQYF TGTGCCATCAGTGAGAGGGGGGAAGGGTACGAGCAGTACTTC
NA TRBJ1-1 TRBV11-2 NA CASSSRTGGSNTEAFF TGTGCCAGCAGCTCTAGAACCGGGGGATCAAACACTGAAGCTTTCTTT
NA TRBJ2-1 TRBV30 NA CAWRIFSYNEQFF TGTGCCTGGAGGATTTTCTCCTACAATGAGCAGTTCTTC
NA TRBJ1-5 TRBV18 NA CASSEERGGNQPQHF TGTGCCAGCTCCGAAGAGAGGGGTGGCAATCAGCCCCAGCATTTT
NA TRBJ2-3 TRBV5-1 NA CASSLRTGQSTDTQYF TGCGCCAGCAGCTTGAGGACCGGACAAAGCACAGATACGCAGTATTTT
NA TRBJ1-4 TRBV7-9 NA CASSVRKTFEKLFF TGTGCCAGCAGTGTAAGAAAAACATTTGAAAAACTGTTTTTT
once TRBJ2-1 TRBV5-1 TRBD2 CASSPGTSGIGNEQFF TGCGCCAGCAGCCCCGGGACTAGCGGGATTGGTAATGAGCAGTTCTTC
once TRBJ2-5 TRBV15 NA CATSRSILAEQETQYF TGTGCCACCAGCAGATCAATCTTAGCGGAACAAGAGACCCAGTACTTC
NA TRBJ1-1 TRBV4-3 NA CASSQGGRAEAFF TGCGCCAGCAGCCAGGGAGGACGCGCTGAAGCTTTCTTT